This T cell receptor (beta chain) was found in a study of blood T cell repertoires in COVID-19. Whole-study context: The origin of the acute and convalescent COVID-19 samples was the United States, Italy and Spain. The analysed material was cDNA or gDNA that came from T cells, B-cell-depleted T cells, or PBMCs.

V shed 2 bases and J shed 1 base, with 11 bases lying between them. Germline-derived CDR1 and CDR2 are SGHVS and FQNEAQ. This CDR3 is built from 16 residues. Using immunoSEQ multiplex PCR, the repertoire was profiled, and TCRdb retains in-frame clones only, with some absent. The profile covers 100,000 to 150,000 clones, with approximately 83% appearing a single time and approximately 12% taken by the ten largest. The specimen was peripheral blood. The TCR sequence derives from a man aged 55 to 69 with acute or convalescent COVID-19. This chain uses TRBV7-8 with TRBJ2-2; D perhaps matches TRBD2 (6 bases). The CDR3 DNA is TGTGCCAGCAGCTTATTGCGGGAAAAGAACACCGGGGAGCTGTTTTTT. Translation gives CASSLLREKNTGELFF.